A single sample gave rise to the 11 T cell receptor beta chains below, sequenced in a study of a mutant IDH1 vaccine in newly diagnosed glioma. Generated by immunoSEQ multiplex PCR, the TCRdb table keeps only in-frame clones and is missing some. This sample has roughly 68,000 clones, with 79% found just once. Time point reported: baseline, week 1 (first vaccination visit). As to treatment: pre-vaccination baseline after standard-of-care therapy. Sequencing was performed on PBMCs, taken from a glioma patient treated with radiotherapy, temozolomide or both. All receptors derive from a man aged 50-59 years with glioma.

This chain links TRBV19 with TRBJ2-1; TRBD2 might be the D (5 bases). Germline V CDR1 and CDR2: LNHDA, SQIVND (reference sequence). The CDR3 has 14 residues. The V gene lost 5 bases and the J gene lost 7 bases, with 15 bases spanning the gap. CDR3 nucleotide sequence: TGTGCCAGTAGTCTGCGCGGGTCCTCGAATGAGCAGTTCTTC. This sequence encodes CASSLRGSSNEQFF.

This chain joins TRBV19 and TRBJ1-1; D call uncertain. Trimming removed 3 bases from V and 1 base from J, with 6 bases in between. Germline V lookup: CDR1 LNHDA, CDR2 SQIVND (reference sequence). This CDR3 comprises 13 residues. CDR3 DNA: TGTGCCAGTAGTATTTGGGAGAACACTGAAGCTTTCTTT. Its protein product is CASSIWENTEAFF.

The rearrangement joins TRBV6-5 to TRBJ1-1; no definite D call. The CDR3 spans 14 residues. Germline assignment: CDR1 MNHEY and CDR2 SVGAGI. V was trimmed by 8 bases and J by 1 base, leaving 14 bases between them. The CDR3 nucleotides read TGTGCCAGCCACCCCCTAGAAGGGAACACTGAAGCTTTCTTT. Its translation is CASHPLEGNTEAFF.

CDR3 bases: TGCAGCGTTGCGGGACAGGGCGTTATAGCTTTCTTT. It codes for CSVAGQGVIAFF. This chain joins TRBV29-1 and TRBJ1-1, with 9 nucleotides matching TRBD1. V gave up 4 bases and J gave up 10 bases; unmatched junction bases: 7. The CDR3 has 12 amino acids. Germline CDR1 SQVTM, CDR2 ANQGSEA.

This sequence joins TRBV6-6 and TRBJ2-4; 11 nucleotides line up with TRBD1. The CDR3 spans 12 residues. Germline V gene data show CDR1 as MNHNY and CDR2 as SVGAGI (reference sequence). The junction had 10 bases not matched to a gene; V was cut back by 8 bases and J by 16 bases. CDR3 sequence reads: CASGPRTGGDYF. The CDR3 nucleotides read TGTGCCAGCGGGCCTCGGACAGGGGGCGATTACTTC.

The gene calls are TRBV9 and TRBJ2-3; either TRBD1 or TRBD2 may supply D (5 bases each). Germline lookup yields CDR1 SGDLS and CDR2 YYNGEE. Trimming removed 4 bases from V and 5 bases from J, with 14 bases in between. This CDR3 spans 14 amino acids. The DNA for the CDR3 is TGTGCCAGCAGCCCCCGAGGGGTAGGAGATACGCAGTATTTT. It translates to CASSPRGVGDTQYF. Supplemented by reference TRBV9 and TRBJ2-3, the full variable domain reads DSGVTQTPKHLITATGQRVTLRCSPRSGDLSVYWYQQSLDQGLQFLIQYYNGEERAKGNILERFSAQQFPDLHSELNLSSLELGDSALYFCASSPRGVGDTQYFGPGTRLTVL.

The gene calls are TRBV5-1 and TRBJ1-2; 7 bases map to TRBD1. The trim removed 4 bases at V and 6 bases at J, leaving 18 bases unmatched. In germline, CDR1 is SGHRS, CDR2 YFSETQ. The CDR3 has 17 amino acids. CDR3 protein: CASSILQGRNFQDGYTF. CDR3 bases: TGCGCCAGCAGCATACTACAGGGGAGGAACTTTCAGGATGGCTACACCTTC.

The chain employs TRBV7-6 and TRBJ2-2, with D possibly called TRBD1 or TRBD2 (6 bases each). V was pared by 6 bases and J by 6 bases, with 17 bases between. CDR1 SGHVS and CDR2 FNYEAQ come from the germline V gene. The CDR3 consists of 15 residues. CDR3 nucleotides: TGTGCCAGCAGAACCCACCCGGGGGCGGCCGGGGAGCTGTTTTTT. This encodes CASRTHPGAAGELFF.

The genes are TRBV1 and TRBJ2-1; the table's D call of TRBD2 was not tested on the DNA. TRBV1 is termed a pseudogene. This CDR3 spans 18 amino acids. DNA for the CDR3: TGCACCAGCAGCCGCGGACTAGCGGGGAAGAGCTCCTACAATGAGCAGTTCTTC. This encodes CTSSRGLAGKSSYNEQFF.

The count of this clone is one. Additional DNA sequences in this sample encode the identical CDR3. The rearrangement links TRBV7-9 to TRBJ2-3; no clear D. V was shortened by 1 base and J by 0 bases, with 5 bases between the two germline ends. Germline V gene lookup returns CDR1 SEHNR and CDR2 FQNEAQ (reference sequence). The CDR3 extends over 14 amino acids. This chain's CDR3 is CASSLGSSTDTQYF. The CDR3, as DNA: TGTGCCAGCAGCTTAGGCTCTAGCACAGATACGCAGTATTTT.

V gene TRBV7-2 combines with J gene TRBJ1-1; unclear D gene. Per germline, CDR1 SGHTA and CDR2 FQGNSA. The ends were cut back, 5 bases at V and 0 bases at J, with 10 bases in the middle. This CDR3 comprises 14 residues. The CDR3 region has the DNA TGTGCCAGCAGCCCCGGCGGCCTGAACACTGAAGCTTTCTTT. Protein sequence: CASSPGGLNTEAFF.